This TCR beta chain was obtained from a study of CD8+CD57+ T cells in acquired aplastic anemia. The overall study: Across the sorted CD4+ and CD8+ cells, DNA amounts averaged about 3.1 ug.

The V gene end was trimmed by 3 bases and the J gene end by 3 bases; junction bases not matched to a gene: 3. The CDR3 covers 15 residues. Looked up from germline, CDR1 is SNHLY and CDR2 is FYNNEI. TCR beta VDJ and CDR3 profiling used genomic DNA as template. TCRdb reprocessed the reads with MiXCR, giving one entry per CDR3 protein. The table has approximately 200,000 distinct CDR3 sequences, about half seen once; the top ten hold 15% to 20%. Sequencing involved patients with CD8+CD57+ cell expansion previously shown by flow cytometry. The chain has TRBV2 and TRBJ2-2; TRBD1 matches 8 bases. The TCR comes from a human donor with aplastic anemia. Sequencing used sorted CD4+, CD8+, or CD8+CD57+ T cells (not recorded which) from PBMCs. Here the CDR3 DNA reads TGTGCCAGCAGTGAGGCAGGGGGCCACACCGGGGAGCTGTTTTTT. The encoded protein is CASSEAGGHTGELFF.